This T cell receptor beta chain was sequenced in a study of control samples from healthy donors and cancer patients. The CDR3 runs 15 residues. Trimming shortened V by 2 bases and J by 3 bases, and 11 bases separated the two germline ends. Germline V gives CDR1 ENHRY, CDR2 SYGVKD. Only in-frame clones appear in the TCRdb table, and some are missing; sequencing was by immunoSEQ multiplex PCR. The sample lists around 82,000 clones; around 87% were seen once. The source is a man aged 50 to 59 in good health. The chain recombines TRBV10-3 with TRBJ2-1, with D possibly being TRBD2 (5 bases). Sequencing was done on a sample of blood. The CDR3 DNA reads TGTGCCATCAGTGAGCCCAGCGGCCTCTACAATGAGCAGTTCTTC. It codes for CAISEPSGLYNEQFF.